One and the same sample provided the 31 T cell receptor beta chains below, sequenced in a study of cytomegalovirus exposure and HLA in healthy donors. 13 Jbeta primers and 60 Vbeta primers were used for the PCR. The repertoire was sequenced with immunoSEQ multiplex PCR; TCRdb's copy has only in-frame clones and lacks some. This sample carries more than 95,000 clones, 78% of them seen once, and the ten largest clones take roughly 3.5%. The sample taken for sequencing was PBMCs. These receptors all come from a man aged 40-49 years in good health and CMV-seronegative.

This clone has more than one count but fewer than ten. The gene calls are TRBV7-2 and TRBJ1-2; D possibly corresponds to TRBD1 (5 bases). Germline lookup yields CDR1 SGHTA and CDR2 FQGNSA. Trimming shortened V by 0 bases and J by 0 bases, and 14 bases separated the two germline ends. CDR3 length: 17 amino acids. The CDR3 loop reads CASSLAGGGGTNYGYTF. The CDR3 DNA reads TGTGCCAGCAGCTTAGCCGGCGGGGGGGGTACTAACTATGGCTACACCTTC.

The chain is built from TRBV9 and TRBJ1-3; TRBD1 agrees at 7 bases. In germline, CDR1 is SGDLS, CDR2 YYNGEE. The trim removed 4 bases at V and 0 bases at J, leaving 10 bases unmatched. The CDR3 is made up of 17 amino acids. CDR3: CASSSPGQDLSGNTIYF. As DNA, the CDR3 is TGTGCCAGCAGCTCCCCAGGACAGGACCTCTCTGGAAACACCATATATTTT.

CDR3 sequence: CASSLGTGRDQPQHF. CDR3 nucleotides: TGTGCCAGCAGCTTAGGGACAGGGCGGGATCAGCCCCAGCATTTT. V usage is TRBV7-9 and J usage is TRBJ1-5; 8 positions agree with TRBD1. CDR3 size: 15 residues. CDR1 is SEHNR, CDR2 FQNEAQ, per germline (reference sequence). The ends lost 1 base at V and 5 bases at J; junction bases unmatched: 4.

Here the CDR3 reads CASSNRDSPLHF. CDR3 in DNA: TGTGCCAGCAGCAACAGGGATTCACCCCTCCACTTT. This chain joins TRBV21-1 and TRBJ1-6; TRBD1, as called in the table, went unchecked against the DNA. TRBV21-1 is a documented pseudogene. The CDR3 contains 12 residues.

This chain links TRBV6-5 with TRBJ2-5; 9 bases match TRBD2. V lost 10 bases and J lost 3; bases outside the gene matches: 6. The CDR3 sequence is 13 residues long. CDR1 is MNHEY and CDR2 is SVGAGI in the germline V gene. The CDR3 here is CATCGGDEETQYF. The CDR3, as DNA: TGTGCCACCTGCGGGGGGGATGAAGAGACCCAGTACTTC.

This chain uses TRBV10-3 with TRBJ1-1, with D possibly matching TRBD1 (6 bases). Germline V lookup: CDR1 ENHRY, CDR2 SYGVKD. This CDR3 contains 15 residues. V lost 4 bases and J lost 1, with 13 bases in between. The CDR3 here is CAISASSTGNTEAFF. The CDR3 nucleotides read TGTGCCATCAGTGCATCCTCGACAGGGAACACTGAAGCTTTCTTT.

This clone was seen more than once but under ten times. The chain joins TRBV7-9 to TRBJ2-2; the match to TRBD1 covers 9 bases. The V segment lost 7 bases and the J segment 7 bases; nucleotides outside the gene matches: 7. The germline V gene has CDR1 SEHNR and CDR2 FQNEAQ (reference sequence). This CDR3 is 14 amino acids long. The CDR3, as DNA: TGTGCCAGCATAACAGGGGGCCGGGACGGGGAGCTGTTTTTT. Its translation is CASITGGRDGELFF.

The sample holds one count of this clone. The V call is TRBV6-5, the J call TRBJ2-7, with TRBD1 identical over 9 bases. V was pared by 6 bases and J by 1 base, with 7 bases of the junction left unmatched. The CDR3 has 15 residues. The V gene's germline CDR1 is MNHEY and CDR2 SVGAGI. The CDR3 nucleotides read TGTGCCAGCAGCCTCGACAGGGGGGGTTCCTACGAGCAGTACTTC. Its translation is CASSLDRGGSYEQYF.

This chain connects TRBV5-6 to TRBJ1-2; 7 positions match TRBD1. The germline CDR1 and CDR2 sequences are SGHDT and YYEEEE. J gave up 2 bases and V 4 bases, and 8 bases lay outside the gene matches. The CDR3 has 15 amino acids. In DNA form, the CDR3 reads TGTGCCAGCAGCCTCACCAAGACAGGGAACTATGGCTACACCTTC. This gives the protein CASSLTKTGNYGYTF. Supplemented by reference TRBV5-6 and TRBJ1-2, the full variable domain reads DAGVTQSPTHLIKTRGQQVTLRCSPKSGHDTVSWYQQALGQGPQFIFQYYEEEERQRGNFPDRFSGHQFPNYSSELNVNALLLGDSALYLCASSLTKTGNYGYTFGSGTRLTVV.

The genes are TRBV19 and TRBJ2-7; D is ambiguous. The CDR3 consists of 12 residues. The germline V and J ends were trimmed by 5 bases and 3 bases, with 8 bases remaining between them. Germline V gene data show CDR1 as LNHDA and CDR2 as SQIVND (reference sequence). As DNA, the CDR3 is TGTGCCAGTAGTGGTACGGGCTACGAGCAGTACTTC. Amino acids: CASSGTGYEQYF.

The V call is TRBV27, the J call TRBJ1-2; TRBD1 aligns across 12 bases. Germline assignment: CDR1 MNHEY and CDR2 SMNVEV (reference sequence). Trimming at V came to 5 bases and at J to 4 bases, leaving 11 bases not matched to a gene. This CDR3 region has 17 residues. The CDR3 sequence: CASSRPGTGGLIYGYTF. The CDR3 region has the DNA TGTGCCAGCAGTAGACCCGGGACAGGGGGCCTTATCTATGGCTACACCTTC.

The chain has TRBV27 and TRBJ2-7; TRBD1 aligns across 10 bases. Per germline, CDR1 MNHEY and CDR2 SMNVEV (reference sequence). The CDR3 runs to 14 residues. J lost 0 bases, V lost 10 bases, and 6 bases had no gene match. CDR3 amino acids: CANPGQGHSYEQYF. The CDR3 nucleotides are TGTGCCAACCCGGGACAGGGGCACTCCTACGAGCAGTACTTC.

This clone has just a few counts. V is TRBV19 and J is TRBJ1-4; D ambiguous. The CDR3 extends over 11 amino acids. Trimming removed 5 bases at V and 11 bases at J, with 9 bases between. Germline lookup yields CDR1 LNHDA and CDR2 SQIVND (reference sequence). The chain's CDR3 is CASSSTSKLFF. CDR3 nucleotide sequence: TGTGCCAGTAGTTCTACCTCCAAACTGTTTTTT.

The chain is built from TRBV11-2 and TRBJ2-7; TRBD2 matches at 13 bases. The V segment lost 1 base and the J segment 5 bases; nucleotides outside the gene matches: 5. Germline lookup yields CDR1 SGHAT and CDR2 FQNNGV. The CDR3 is made up of 16 amino acids. The DNA for the CDR3 is TGTGCCAGCAGCTTAGCCGGGACTAGCGGGGTAAACGAGCAGTACTTC. It specifies CASSLAGTSGVNEQYF.

The chain joins TRBV2 to TRBJ1-2, with D unresolved. Germline assignment: CDR1 SNHLY and CDR2 FYNNEI. This CDR3 contains 14 residues. V lost 5 bases and J lost 0, with 10 bases in between. The CDR3 loop reads CASSYHRANYGYTF. The CDR3 nucleotides are TGTGCCAGCAGTTACCACAGAGCTAACTATGGCTACACCTTC. Filled out from reference TRBV2 and TRBJ1-2, the complete variable domain reads EPEVTQTPSHQVTQMGQEVILRCVPISNHLYFYWYRQILGQKVEFLVSFYNNEISEKSEIFDDQFSVERPDGSNFTLKIRSTKLEDSAMYFCASSYHRANYGYTFGSGTRLTVV.

This clone was observed once. The chain recombines TRBV4-3 with TRBJ2-3; TRBD1 is a possible D gene (6 bases). Germline CDR1 reads LGHNA; CDR2 reads YSLEER. V lost 0 bases, J lost 6 bases, and 13 bases lay in between. There are 15 residues in the CDR3. CDR3: CASSQENGQWDTQYF. The CDR3 bases are TGCGCCAGCAGCCAAGAAAATGGACAGTGGGATACGCAGTATTTT.

The J gene is TRBJ2-1, the V gene TRBV7-3; 7 bases match TRBD1. Germline assignment: CDR1 SGHTA and CDR2 FQGTGA. J gave up 7 bases and V 6 bases, and 6 bases lay outside the gene matches. The CDR3 totals 13 residues. This CDR3 is CASRYTGVNEQFF. CDR3 bases: TGTGCCAGCAGGTACACAGGGGTTAATGAGCAGTTCTTC. Using reference TRBV7-3 and TRBJ2-1 for the parts outside the CDR3, the full variable domain is GAGVSQTPSNKVTEKGKYVELRCDPISGHTALYWYRQSLGQGPEFLIYFQGTGAADDSGLPNDRFFAVRPEGSVSTLKIQRTERGDSAVYLCASRYTGVNEQFFGPGTRLTVL.

This clone came up a few times. J is TRBJ2-1 and V is TRBV4-3; TRBD2 agrees at 14 bases. The CDR3 consists of 19 residues. CDR1 and CDR2 from the germline V gene are LGHNA and YSLEER. Trimming removed 0 bases from V and 2 bases from J; junction bases left unmatched: 6. The CDR3 DNA sequence: TGCGCCAGCAGCCAAGATATGACTAGCGGGGGGGCTACCTACAATGAGCAGTTCTTC. It translates to CASSQDMTSGGATYNEQFF.

This clone was counted a single time. The chain carries TRBV7-9 and TRBJ2-3, with D tentatively TRBD2 (6 bases). This CDR3 has 16 amino acids. Per the germline V gene, CDR1 is SEHNR and CDR2 is FQNEAQ (reference sequence). Trimming took 4 bases from V and 5 from J, leaving 19 bases between them. The CDR3 loop reads CASSSKGVRERDTQYF. In DNA form, the CDR3 reads TGTGCCAGCAGCTCCAAAGGGGTCCGGGAGCGAGATACGCAGTATTTT.

The V gene is TRBV6-5, the J gene TRBJ2-5; a possible D gene is TRBD2 (7 bases). The J call is uncertain, as TRBJ2-7 better fits the DNA end. This CDR3 contains 15 residues. The germline gives CDR1 MNHEY, CDR2 SVGAGI. CDR3 bases: TGTGCCAGCAGTAACCCACGGGGGGCCGAATACGAGCAGTACTTC. The encoded protein is CASSNPRGAEYEQYF.

V and J are TRBV2 and TRBJ2-2, with D perhaps TRBD1 (6 bases). Deletions cut 6 bases from V and 4 bases from J, with 15 bases between. Per germline, CDR1 SNHLY and CDR2 FYNNEI. The CDR3 runs to 15 residues. The CDR3 region is CASRGTKGGTGELFF. CDR3 sequence (DNA): TGTGCCAGCAGAGGAACCAAAGGGGGCACCGGGGAGCTGTTTTTT.

V gene TRBV5-1 combines with J gene TRBJ1-1; D is unresolved. Trimming pared 4 bases from V and 5 bases from J, leaving 15 bases between. Germline V CDR1 and CDR2: SGHRS, YFSETQ. The length of the CDR3 is 14 residues. The CDR3 coding sequence is TGCGCCAGCAGCCCGTCGGGGATTCGGACTGAAGCTTTCTTT. Its translation is CASSPSGIRTEAFF.

The J gene is TRBJ1-2, the V gene TRBV7-2, with D possibly TRBD1 on 6 matching bases. The CDR3 consists of 16 residues. V lost 1 base and J 4 bases, leaving 16 bases between the germline ends. CDR1 is SGHTA and CDR2 is FQGNSA in the germline V gene. The CDR3 DNA is TGTGCCAGCAGCTTAGGGGGGTCAGGGGTGATCTATGGCTACACCTTC. Residues: CASSLGGSGVIYGYTF. Based on the CDR3 plus reference TRBV7-2 and TRBJ1-2, the full variable domain is GAGVSQSPSNKVTEKGKDVELRCDPISGHTALYWYRQSLGQGLEFLIYFQGNSAPDKSGLPSDRFSAERTGGSVSTLTIQRTQQEDSAVYLCASSLGGSGVIYGYTFGSGTRLTVV.

V is TRBV5-1 and J is TRBJ1-2; D may be TRBD1 (5 bases). This CDR3 region has 13 residues. Germline CDR1 SGHRS, CDR2 YFSETQ. V gave up 1 base and J gave up 3 bases, with 7 bases separating them. The CDR3 nucleotides read TGCGCCAGCAGCTTGATCAGGGACTATGGCTACACCTTC. Its translation: CASSLIRDYGYTF.

This chain links TRBV27 with TRBJ2-2, with 12 nucleotides matching TRBD2. The germline V gene encodes CDR1 MNHEY and CDR2 SMNVEV (reference sequence). V gave up 8 bases and J gave up 6 bases; unmatched junction bases: 7. The CDR3 loop spans 15 amino acids. In nucleotides, the CDR3 is TGTGCCAGCGCGCGACTAGCGGGGGTCCCCGGGGAGCTGTTTTTT. This sequence encodes CASARLAGVPGELFF.

CDR3 residues: CASGPPTAINTEAFF. The CDR3 nucleotides read TGTGCTAGTGGTCCCCCGACAGCTATAAACACTGAAGCTTTCTTT. The chain recombines TRBV12-5 with TRBJ1-1; maybe TRBD1 (5 bases). This CDR3 is 15 amino acids long. V was pared by 5 bases and J by 2 bases, with 15 bases between. CDR1 and CDR2 (germline): LGHNT, FRNRAP.

This chain joins TRBV2 and TRBJ2-2; the D gene is possibly TRBD1 (5 bases). Germline CDR1 SNHLY, CDR2 FYNNEI. Trimming pared 7 bases from V and 4 bases from J, leaving 16 bases between. This CDR3 comprises 15 residues. CDR3 sequence reads: CASTAGGARTGELFF. The CDR3 bases are TGTGCCAGCACGGCAGGTGGGGCGCGCACCGGGGAGCTGTTTTTT.

J is TRBJ1-2 and V is TRBV9; D unresolved. The germline V gene encodes CDR1 SGDLS and CDR2 YYNGEE. Between the trimmed V and J ends, which lost 0 bases and 2 bases, there was a span of 5 bases. The CDR3 totals 13 residues. In DNA, the CDR3 is TGTGCCAGCAGCGTAGGGCAGAACTATGGCTACACCTTC. Translation gives CASSVGQNYGYTF.

The chain carries TRBV2 and TRBJ2-7, with TRBD2 as a possible D gene (5 bases). CDR3 length: 12 residues. V was cut by 7 bases and J by 1 base, with 8 bases left in between. Germline assignment: CDR1 SNHLY and CDR2 FYNNEI. CDR3 DNA: TGTGCCAGCAAAGGGAGTTCCTACGAGCAGTACTTC. Residues: CASKGSSYEQYF.

J is TRBJ2-3 and V is TRBV25-1; possibly TRBD2 for D (6 bases). Trimming removed 3 bases at V and 0 bases at J, with 7 bases between. This CDR3 has 14 residues. Germline values: CDR1 MGHDK, CDR2 SYGVNS. This chain's CDR3 is CASSDAGSTDTQYF. Here the CDR3 DNA reads TGTGCCAGCAGTGATGCGGGGAGCACAGATACGCAGTATTTT. The variable domain in full, completed from reference TRBV25-1 and TRBJ2-3, reads EADIYQTPRYLVIGTGKKITLECSQTMGHDKMYWYQQDPGMELHLIHYSYGVNSTEKGDLSSESTVSRIRTEHFPLTLESARPSHTSQYLCASSDAGSTDTQYFGPGTRLTVL.

The chain combines TRBV25-1 with TRBJ1-2; 7 bases are shared with TRBD1. Germline V gene lookup returns CDR1 MGHDK and CDR2 SYGVNS. The CDR3 runs to 15 residues. The trim removed 6 bases at V and 3 bases at J, leaving 10 bases unmatched. For the CDR3, the DNA is TGTGCCAGCAGCGCCTCCGAGGGGGCTTACTATGGCTACACCTTC. It encodes CASSASEGAYYGYTF.